This T cell receptor (beta chain) was obtained from a study of blood T cell repertoires in COVID-19. The CDR3 contains 14 residues. Source study methods: For nucleated cells, counts were estimated from reference gene primer amplification. Assay used: immunoSEQ multiplex PCR; TCRdb lists only in-frame clones, some missing. V and J calls and clone size follow that table, whereas D and trimming were derived from the DNA. The data show tens of thousands of clones, approximately 90% seen once. The receptor was isolated from a human donor in a cohort sampled during active COVID-19. Material: peripheral blood. The chain has TRBV21-1 and TRBJ2-2; the table's D call of TRBD2 was not tested on the DNA. TRBV21-1 is noted as a pseudogene. Here the CDR3 reads CASSKVRVTGELFF. The CDR3 bases are TGTGCCAGCAGCAAAGTACGGGTCACCGGGGAGCTGTTTTTT.